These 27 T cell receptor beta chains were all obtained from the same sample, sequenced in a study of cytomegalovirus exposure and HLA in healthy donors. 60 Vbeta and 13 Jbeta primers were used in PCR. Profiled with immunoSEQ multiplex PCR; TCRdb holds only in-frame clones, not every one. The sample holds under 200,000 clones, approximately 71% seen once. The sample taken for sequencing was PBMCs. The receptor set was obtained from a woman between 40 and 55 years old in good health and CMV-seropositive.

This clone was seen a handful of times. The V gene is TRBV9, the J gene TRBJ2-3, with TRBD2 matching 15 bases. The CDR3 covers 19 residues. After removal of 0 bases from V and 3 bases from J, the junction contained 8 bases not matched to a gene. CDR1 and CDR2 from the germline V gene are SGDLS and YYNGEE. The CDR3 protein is CASSVGGLAGGPGTDTQYF. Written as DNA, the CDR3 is TGTGCCAGCAGCGTAGGCGGACTAGCGGGAGGGCCGGGAACAGATACGCAGTATTTT.

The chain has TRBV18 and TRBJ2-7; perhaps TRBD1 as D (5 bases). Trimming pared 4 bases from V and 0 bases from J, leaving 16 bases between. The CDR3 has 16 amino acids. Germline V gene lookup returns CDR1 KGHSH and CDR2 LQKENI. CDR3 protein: CASSLQGKQISYEQYF. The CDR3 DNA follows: TGTGCCAGCTCACTCCAGGGTAAGCAGATCTCCTACGAGCAGTACTTC.

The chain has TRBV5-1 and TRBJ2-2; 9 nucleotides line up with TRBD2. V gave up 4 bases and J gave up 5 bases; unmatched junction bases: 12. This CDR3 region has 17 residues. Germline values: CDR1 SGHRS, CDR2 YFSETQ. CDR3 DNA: TGCGCCAGCAGCCCCGGCGGGAGCGGGAGGCGGACCGGGGAGCTGTTTTTT. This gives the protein CASSPGGSGRRTGELFF. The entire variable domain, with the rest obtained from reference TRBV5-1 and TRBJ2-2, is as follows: KAGVTQTPRYLIKTRGQQVTLSCSPISGHRSVSWYQQTPGQGLQFLFEYFSETQRNKGNFPGRFSGRQFSNSRSEMNVSTLELGDSALYLCASSPGGSGRRTGELFFGEGSRLTVL.

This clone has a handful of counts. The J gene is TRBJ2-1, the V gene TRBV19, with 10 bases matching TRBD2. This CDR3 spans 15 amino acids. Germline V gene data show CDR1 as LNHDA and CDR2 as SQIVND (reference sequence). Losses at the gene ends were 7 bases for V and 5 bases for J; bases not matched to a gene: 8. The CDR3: CASTSAGGRHNEQFF. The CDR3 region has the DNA TGTGCCAGTACGTCAGCGGGAGGGAGGCACAATGAGCAGTTCTTC.

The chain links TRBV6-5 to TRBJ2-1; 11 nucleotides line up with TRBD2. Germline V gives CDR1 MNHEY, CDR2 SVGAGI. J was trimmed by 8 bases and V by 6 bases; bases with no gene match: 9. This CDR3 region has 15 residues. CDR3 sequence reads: CASRTGTSGGYEQFF. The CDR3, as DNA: TGTGCCAGCAGAACCGGGACTAGCGGTGGGTATGAGCAGTTCTTC.

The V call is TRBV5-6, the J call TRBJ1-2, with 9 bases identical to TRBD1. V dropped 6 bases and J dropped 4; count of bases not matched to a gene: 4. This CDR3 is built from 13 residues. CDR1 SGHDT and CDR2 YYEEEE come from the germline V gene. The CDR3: CASNSTGGYGYTF. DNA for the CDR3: TGTGCCAGCAACTCGACAGGGGGCTATGGCTACACCTTC.

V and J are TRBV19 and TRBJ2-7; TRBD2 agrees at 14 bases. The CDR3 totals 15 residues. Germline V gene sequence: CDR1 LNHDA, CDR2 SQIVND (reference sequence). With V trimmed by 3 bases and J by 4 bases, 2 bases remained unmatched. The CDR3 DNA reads TGTGCCAGTAGTATGACTAGCGGGAGGGCTTACGAGCAGTACTTC. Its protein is CASSMTSGRAYEQYF.

In DNA form, the CDR3 reads TGTGCCAGCACTACTGACGGCCCTCCCGGGGAGCAGTACTTC. This encodes CASTTDGPPGEQYF. The J gene is TRBJ2-7, the V gene TRBV6-1; D not certain. The V gene's germline CDR1 is MNHNS and CDR2 SASEGT. V was shortened by 7 bases and J by 7 bases, with 20 bases between the two germline ends. CDR3 size: 14 residues.

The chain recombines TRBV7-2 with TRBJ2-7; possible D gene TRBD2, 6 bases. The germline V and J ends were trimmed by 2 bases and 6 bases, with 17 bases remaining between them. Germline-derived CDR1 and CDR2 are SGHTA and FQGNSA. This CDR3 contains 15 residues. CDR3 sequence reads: CASSLMGESSGEQYF. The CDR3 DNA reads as TGTGCCAGCAGCTTAATGGGGGAGAGTAGCGGCGAGCAGTACTTC.

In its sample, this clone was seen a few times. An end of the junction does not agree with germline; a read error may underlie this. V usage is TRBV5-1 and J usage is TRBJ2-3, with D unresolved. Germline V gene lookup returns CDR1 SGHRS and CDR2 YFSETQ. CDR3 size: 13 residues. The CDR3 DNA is TGCGCCAGCAGCCCCGAACCCACAAATACGCAGTATTTT. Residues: CASSPEPTNTQYF.

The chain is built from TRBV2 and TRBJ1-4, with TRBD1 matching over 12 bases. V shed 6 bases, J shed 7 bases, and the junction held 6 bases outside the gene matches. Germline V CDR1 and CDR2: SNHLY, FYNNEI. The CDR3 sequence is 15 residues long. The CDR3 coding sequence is TGTGCCAGCAGCCCCGGGACAGGGGGCGGTGAAAAACTGTTTTTT. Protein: CASSPGTGGGEKLFF.

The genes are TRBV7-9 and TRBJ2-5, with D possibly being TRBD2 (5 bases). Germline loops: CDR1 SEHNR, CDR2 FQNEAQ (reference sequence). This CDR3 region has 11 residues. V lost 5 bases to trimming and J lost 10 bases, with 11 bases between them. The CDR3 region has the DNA TGTGCCAGCAGCCCCGGGGTTAACCAGTACTTC. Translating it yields CASSPGVNQYF.

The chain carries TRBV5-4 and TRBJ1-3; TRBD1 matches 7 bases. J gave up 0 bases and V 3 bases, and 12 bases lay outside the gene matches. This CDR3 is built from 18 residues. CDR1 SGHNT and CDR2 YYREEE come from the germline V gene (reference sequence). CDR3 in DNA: TGTGCCAGCAGCTCCCTGGGACAGATTGACCACTCTGGAAACACCATATATTTT. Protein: CASSSLGQIDHSGNTIYF.

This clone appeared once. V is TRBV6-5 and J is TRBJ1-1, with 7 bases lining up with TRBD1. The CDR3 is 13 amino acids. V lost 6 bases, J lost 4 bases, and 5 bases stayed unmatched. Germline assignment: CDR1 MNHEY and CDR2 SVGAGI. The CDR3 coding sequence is TGTGCCAGCAGGGGGACAGCCGCCACTGAAGCTTTCTTT. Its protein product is CASRGTAATEAFF.

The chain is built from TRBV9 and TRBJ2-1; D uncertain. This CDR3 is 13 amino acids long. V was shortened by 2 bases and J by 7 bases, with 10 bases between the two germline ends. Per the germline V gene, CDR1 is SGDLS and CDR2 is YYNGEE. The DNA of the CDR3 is TGTGCCAGCAGCGTTGAACAGTCTAATGAGCAGTTCTTC. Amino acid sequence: CASSVEQSNEQFF.

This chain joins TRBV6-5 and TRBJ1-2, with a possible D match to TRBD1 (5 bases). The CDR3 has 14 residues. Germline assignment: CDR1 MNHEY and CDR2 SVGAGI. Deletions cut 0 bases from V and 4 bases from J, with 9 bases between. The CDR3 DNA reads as TGTGCCAGCAGTTACTCGAAGCAGGGCTATGGCTACACCTTC. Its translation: CASSYSKQGYGYTF.

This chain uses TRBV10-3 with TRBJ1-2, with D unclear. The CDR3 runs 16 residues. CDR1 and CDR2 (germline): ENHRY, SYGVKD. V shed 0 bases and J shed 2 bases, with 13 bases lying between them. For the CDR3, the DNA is TGTGCCATCAGTGAGTCGAGGGCGGCCGGGAACTATGGCTACACCTTC. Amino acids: CAISESRAAGNYGYTF.

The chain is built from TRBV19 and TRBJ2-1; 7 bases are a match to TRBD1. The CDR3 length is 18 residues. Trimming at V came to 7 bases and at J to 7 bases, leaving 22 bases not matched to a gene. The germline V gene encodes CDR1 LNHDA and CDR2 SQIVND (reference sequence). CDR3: CASTPRGFEGARRNEQFF. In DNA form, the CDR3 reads TGTGCCAGTACCCCTAGGGGATTTGAGGGGGCGAGAAGGAATGAGCAGTTCTTC.

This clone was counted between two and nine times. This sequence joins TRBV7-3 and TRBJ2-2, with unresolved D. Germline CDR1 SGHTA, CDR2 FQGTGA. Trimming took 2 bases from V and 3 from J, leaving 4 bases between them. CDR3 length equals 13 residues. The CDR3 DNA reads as TGTGCCAGCAGCTTACGGGACACCGGGGAGCTGTTTTTT. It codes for CASSLRDTGELFF.

The CDR3 region is CSVGYRANYGYTF. In DNA, the CDR3 is TGCAGCGTTGGTTACAGGGCTAACTATGGCTACACCTTC. The genes are TRBV29-1 and TRBJ1-2, with D possibly TRBD1 on 6 matching bases. With 4 bases removed from V and 0 bases from J, the gap between germline ends came to 9 bases. The CDR3 loop spans 13 amino acids. Germline CDR1 reads SQVTM; CDR2 reads ANQGSEA.

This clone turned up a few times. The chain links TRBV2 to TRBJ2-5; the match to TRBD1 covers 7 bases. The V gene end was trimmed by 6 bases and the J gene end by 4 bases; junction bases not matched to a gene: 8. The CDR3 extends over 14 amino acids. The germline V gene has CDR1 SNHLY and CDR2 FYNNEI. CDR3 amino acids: CASRHETGRETQYF. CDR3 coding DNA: TGTGCCAGCAGGCACGAGACAGGGCGAGAGACCCAGTACTTC.

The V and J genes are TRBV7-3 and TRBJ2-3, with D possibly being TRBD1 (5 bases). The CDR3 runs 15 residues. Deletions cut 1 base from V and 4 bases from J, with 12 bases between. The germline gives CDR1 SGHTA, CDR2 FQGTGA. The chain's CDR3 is CASSLRGSGSDTQYF. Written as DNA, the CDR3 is TGTGCCAGCAGCTTAAGGGGCTCGGGTTCAGATACGCAGTATTTT.

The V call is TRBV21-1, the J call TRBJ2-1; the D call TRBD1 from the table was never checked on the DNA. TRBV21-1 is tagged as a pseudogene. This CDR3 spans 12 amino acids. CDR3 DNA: TGTGCCAGATTACAGGGGGTGGATGAGCAGTTCTTC. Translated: CARLQGVDEQFF.

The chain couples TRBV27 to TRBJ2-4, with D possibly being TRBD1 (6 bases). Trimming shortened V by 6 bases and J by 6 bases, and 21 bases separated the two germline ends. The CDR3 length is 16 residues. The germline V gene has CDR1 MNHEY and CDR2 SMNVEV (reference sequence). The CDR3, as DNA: TGTGCCAGCAGCTCGGTGGGGCACAGGGCGGGAAACATTCAGTACTTC. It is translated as CASSSVGHRAGNIQYF.

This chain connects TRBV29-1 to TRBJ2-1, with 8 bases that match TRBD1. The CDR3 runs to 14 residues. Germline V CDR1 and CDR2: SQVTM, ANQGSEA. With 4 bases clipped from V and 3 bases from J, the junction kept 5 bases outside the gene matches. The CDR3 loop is CSVVGTGYYNEQFF. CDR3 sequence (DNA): TGCAGCGTTGTTGGGACAGGCTACTACAATGAGCAGTTCTTC.

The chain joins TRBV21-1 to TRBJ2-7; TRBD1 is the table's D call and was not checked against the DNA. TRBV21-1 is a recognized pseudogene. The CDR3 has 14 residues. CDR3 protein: CASSNKGGRDEQYF. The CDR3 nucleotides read TGTGCCAGCAGCAACAAAGGGGGCCGCGACGAGCAGTACTTC.

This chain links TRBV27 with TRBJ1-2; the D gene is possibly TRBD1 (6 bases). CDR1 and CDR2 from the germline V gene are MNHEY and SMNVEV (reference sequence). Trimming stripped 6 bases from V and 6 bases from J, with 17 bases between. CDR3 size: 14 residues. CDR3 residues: CASREGGKLHGYTF. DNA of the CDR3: TGTGCCAGCAGAGAAGGGGGAAAACTCCATGGCTACACCTTC.